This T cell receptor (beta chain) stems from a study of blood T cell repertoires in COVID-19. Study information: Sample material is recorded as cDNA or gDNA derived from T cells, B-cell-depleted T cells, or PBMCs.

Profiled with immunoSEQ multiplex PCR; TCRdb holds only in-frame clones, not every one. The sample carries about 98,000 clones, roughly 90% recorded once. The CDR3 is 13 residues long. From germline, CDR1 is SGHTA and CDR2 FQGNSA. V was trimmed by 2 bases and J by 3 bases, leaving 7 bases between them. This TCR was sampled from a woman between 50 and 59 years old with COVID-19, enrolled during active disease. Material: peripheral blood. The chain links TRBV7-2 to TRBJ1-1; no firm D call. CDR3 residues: CASSLLQYTEAFF. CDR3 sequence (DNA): TGTGCCAGCAGCTTATTACAGTACACTGAAGCTTTCTTT.